This T cell receptor (beta chain) was profiled in a study of shared clonotypes between healthy human individuals. Sequencing was performed with immunoSEQ multiplex PCR; in TCRdb, only in-frame clones are kept and a portion is missing. The sample records under 1,100,000 clones, around 76% being singletons. The germline V gene has CDR1 SGDLS and CDR2 YYNGEE. The CDR3 has 16 residues. Trimming removed 0 bases from V and 0 bases from J, with 11 bases in between. The receptor was isolated from a man aged 18-30 years in good health. The sequencing sample was made of memory CD4+ T cells sorted from blood. Subset in this sample: CD45RA-negative fraction. This chain uses TRBV9 with TRBJ2-3, with D hard to call. The CDR3 nucleotides are TGTGCCAGCAGCGTAGGGGTGCCGCCTAGCACAGATACGCAGTATTTT. Residues: CASSVGVPPSTDTQYF.